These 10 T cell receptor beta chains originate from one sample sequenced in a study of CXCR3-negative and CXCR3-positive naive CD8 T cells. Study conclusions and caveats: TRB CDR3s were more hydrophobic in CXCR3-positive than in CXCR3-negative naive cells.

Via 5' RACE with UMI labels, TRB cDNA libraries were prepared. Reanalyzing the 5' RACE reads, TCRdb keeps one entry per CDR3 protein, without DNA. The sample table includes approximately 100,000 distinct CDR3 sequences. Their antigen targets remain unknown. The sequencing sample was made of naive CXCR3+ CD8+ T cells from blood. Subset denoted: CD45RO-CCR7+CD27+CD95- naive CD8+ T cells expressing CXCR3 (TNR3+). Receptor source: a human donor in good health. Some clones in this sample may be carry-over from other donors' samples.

CDR3 in amino acids: CASSLDASAYNEQFF. This chain uses TRBV11-2 with TRBJ2-1. Germline CDR1 reads SGHAT; CDR2 reads FQNNGV. The CDR3 consists of 15 residues.

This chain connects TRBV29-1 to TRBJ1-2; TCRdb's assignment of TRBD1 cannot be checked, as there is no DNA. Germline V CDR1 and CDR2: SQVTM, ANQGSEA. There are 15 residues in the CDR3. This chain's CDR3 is CSVDARDSQNYGYTF. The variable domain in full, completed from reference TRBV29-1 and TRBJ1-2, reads SAVISQKPSRDICQRGTSLTIQCQVDSQVTMMFWYRQQPGQSLTLIATANQGSEATYESGFVIDKFPISRPNLTFSTLTVSNMSPEDSSIYLCSVDARDSQNYGYTFGSGTRLTVV.

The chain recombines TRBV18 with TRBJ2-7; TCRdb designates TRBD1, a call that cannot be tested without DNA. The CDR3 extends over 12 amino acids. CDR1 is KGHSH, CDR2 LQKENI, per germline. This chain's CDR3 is CASRDSPYEQYF.

CDR3 protein: CATSKGLRETQYF. The chain uses TRBV15 and TRBJ2-5. Germline V gives CDR1 LNHNV, CDR2 YYDKDF (reference sequence). CDR3 length: 13 residues.

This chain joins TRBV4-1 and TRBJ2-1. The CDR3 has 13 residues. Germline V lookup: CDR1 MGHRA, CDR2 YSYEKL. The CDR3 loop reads CASSQITPNEQFF.

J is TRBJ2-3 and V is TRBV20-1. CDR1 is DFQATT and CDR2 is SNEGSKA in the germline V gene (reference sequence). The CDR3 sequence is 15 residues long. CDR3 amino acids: CSARDNNYETDTQYF.

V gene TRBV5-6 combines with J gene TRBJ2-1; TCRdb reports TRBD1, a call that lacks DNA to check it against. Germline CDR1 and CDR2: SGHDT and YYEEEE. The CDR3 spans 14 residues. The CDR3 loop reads CASSLVPGFNEQFF.

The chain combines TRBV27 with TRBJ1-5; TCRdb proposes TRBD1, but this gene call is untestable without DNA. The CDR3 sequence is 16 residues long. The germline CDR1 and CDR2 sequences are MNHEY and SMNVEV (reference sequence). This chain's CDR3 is CASRLHRGGSNQHQHF.

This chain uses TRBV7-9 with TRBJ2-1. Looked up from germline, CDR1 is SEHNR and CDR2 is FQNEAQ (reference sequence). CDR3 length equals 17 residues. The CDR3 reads CASSLAPSGSSYNEQFF. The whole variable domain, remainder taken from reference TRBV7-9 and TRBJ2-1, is DTGVSQNPRHKITKRGQNVTFRCDPISEHNRLYWYRQTLGQGPEFLTYFQNEAQLEKSRLLSDRFSAERPKGSFSTLEIQRTEQGDSAMYLCASSLAPSGSSYNEQFFGPGTRLTVL.

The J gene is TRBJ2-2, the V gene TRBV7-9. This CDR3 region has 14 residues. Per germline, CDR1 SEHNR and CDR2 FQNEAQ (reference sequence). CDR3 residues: CASSFTLNTGELFF.